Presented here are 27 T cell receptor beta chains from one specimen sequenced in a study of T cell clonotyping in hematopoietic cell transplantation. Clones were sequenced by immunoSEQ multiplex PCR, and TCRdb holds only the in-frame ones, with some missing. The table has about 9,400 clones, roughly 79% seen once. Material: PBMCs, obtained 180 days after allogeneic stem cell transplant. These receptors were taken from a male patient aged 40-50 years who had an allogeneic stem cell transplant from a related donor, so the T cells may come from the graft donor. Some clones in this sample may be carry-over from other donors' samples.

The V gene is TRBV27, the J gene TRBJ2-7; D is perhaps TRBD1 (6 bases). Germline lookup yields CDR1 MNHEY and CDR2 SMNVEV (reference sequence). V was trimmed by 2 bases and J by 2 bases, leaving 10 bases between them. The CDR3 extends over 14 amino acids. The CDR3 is CASSLRTATYEQYF. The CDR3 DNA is TGTGCCAGCAGTTTAAGGACAGCCACCTACGAGCAGTACTTC.

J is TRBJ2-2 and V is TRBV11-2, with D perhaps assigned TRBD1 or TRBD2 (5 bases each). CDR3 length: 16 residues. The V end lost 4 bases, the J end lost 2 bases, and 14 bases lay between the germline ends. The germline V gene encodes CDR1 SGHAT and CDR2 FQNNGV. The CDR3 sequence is CASSSLGTLNTGELFF. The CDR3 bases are TGTGCCAGCAGCTCTCTCGGGACGCTTAACACCGGGGAGCTGTTTTTT.

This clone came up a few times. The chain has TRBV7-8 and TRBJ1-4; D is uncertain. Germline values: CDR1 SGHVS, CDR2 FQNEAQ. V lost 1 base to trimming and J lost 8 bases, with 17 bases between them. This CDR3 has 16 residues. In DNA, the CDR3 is TGTGCCAGCAGCTTAGGGCGGGGTCGGACCTTGGAAAAACTGTTTTTT. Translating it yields CASSLGRGRTLEKLFF. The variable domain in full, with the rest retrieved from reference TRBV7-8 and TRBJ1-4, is GAGVSQSPRYKVAKRGQDVALRCDPISGHVSLFWYQQALGQGPEFLTYFQNEAQLDKSGLPSDRFFAERPEGSVSTLKIQRTQQEDSAVYLCASSLGRGRTLEKLFFGSGTQLSVL.

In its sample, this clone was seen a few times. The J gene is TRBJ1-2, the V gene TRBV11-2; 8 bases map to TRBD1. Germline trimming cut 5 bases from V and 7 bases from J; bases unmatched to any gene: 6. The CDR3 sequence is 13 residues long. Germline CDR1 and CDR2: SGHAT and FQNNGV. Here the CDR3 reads CASSASGTGGYTF. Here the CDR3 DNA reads TGTGCCAGCAGCGCCTCCGGGACAGGTGGCTACACCTTC.

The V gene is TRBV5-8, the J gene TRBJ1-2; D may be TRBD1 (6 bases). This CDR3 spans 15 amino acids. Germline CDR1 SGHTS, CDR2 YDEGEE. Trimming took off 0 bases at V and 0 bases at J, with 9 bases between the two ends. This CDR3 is CASSLGDIANYGYTF. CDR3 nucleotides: TGTGCCAGCAGCTTGGGGGACATAGCTAACTATGGCTACACCTTC.

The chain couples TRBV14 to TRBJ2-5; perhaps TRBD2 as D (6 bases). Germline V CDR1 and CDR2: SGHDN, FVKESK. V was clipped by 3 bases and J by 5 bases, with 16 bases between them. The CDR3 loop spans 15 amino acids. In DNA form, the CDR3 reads TGTGCCAGCAGCCAGGGGGGAGGTTTCCGGGAGACCCAGTACTTC. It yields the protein CASSQGGGFRETQYF.

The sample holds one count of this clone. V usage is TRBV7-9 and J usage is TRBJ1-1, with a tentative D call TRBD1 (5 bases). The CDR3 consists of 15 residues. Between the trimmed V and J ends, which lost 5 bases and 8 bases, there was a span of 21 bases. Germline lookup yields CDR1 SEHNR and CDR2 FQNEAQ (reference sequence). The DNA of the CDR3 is TGTGCCAGCAGCCGACCGGGACGGAGCTCGATCGAAGCTTTCTTT. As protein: CASSRPGRSSIEAFF.

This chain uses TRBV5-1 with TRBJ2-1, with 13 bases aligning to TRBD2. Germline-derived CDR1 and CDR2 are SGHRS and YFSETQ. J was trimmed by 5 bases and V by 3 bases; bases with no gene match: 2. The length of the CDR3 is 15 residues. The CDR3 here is CASSSGLAGNNEQFF. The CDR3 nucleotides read TGCGCCAGCAGCTCGGGACTAGCGGGGAACAATGAGCAGTTCTTC.

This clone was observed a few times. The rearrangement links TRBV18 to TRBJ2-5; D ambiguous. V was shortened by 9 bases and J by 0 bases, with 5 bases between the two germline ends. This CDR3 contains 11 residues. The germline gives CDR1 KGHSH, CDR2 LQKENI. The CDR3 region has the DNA TGTGCCAGTATGTACCAAGAGACCCAGTACTTC. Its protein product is CASMYQETQYF.

CDR3 bases: TGTGCCAGCAGCTTACTCGGCCTGAAAGTCGATGAGCAGTTCTTC. Translation gives CASSLLGLKVDEQFF. J is TRBJ2-1 and V is TRBV7-3; D gene uncertain. The CDR3 covers 15 residues. V lost 2 bases, J lost 8 bases, and 16 bases lay in between. Germline values: CDR1 SGHTA, CDR2 FQGTGA.

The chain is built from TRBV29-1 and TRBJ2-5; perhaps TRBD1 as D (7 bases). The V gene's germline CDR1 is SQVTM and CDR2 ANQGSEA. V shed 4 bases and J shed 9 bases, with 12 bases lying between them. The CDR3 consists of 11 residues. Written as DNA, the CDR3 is TGCAGCGTTGGGAGGGGGCAGGCCCAGTACTTC. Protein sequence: CSVGRGQAQYF.

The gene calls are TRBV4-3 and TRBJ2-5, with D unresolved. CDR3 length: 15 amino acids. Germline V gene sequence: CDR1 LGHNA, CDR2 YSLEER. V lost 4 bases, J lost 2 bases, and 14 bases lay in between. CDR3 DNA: TGCGCCAGCAGCCCATCAACGGCAGAACAAGAGACCCAGTACTTC. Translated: CASSPSTAEQETQYF.

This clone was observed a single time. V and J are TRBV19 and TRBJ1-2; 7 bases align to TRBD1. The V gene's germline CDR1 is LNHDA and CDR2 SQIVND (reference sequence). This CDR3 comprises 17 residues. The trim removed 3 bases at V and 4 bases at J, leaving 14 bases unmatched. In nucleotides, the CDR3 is TGTGCCAGTAGTATTGGACCCGTGCGACAGGGTACCTATGGCTACACCTTC. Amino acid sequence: CASSIGPVRQGTYGYTF. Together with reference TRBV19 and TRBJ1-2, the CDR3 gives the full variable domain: DGGITQSPKYLFRKEGQNVTLSCEQNLNHDAMYWYRQDPGQGLRLIYYSQIVNDFQKGDIAEGYSVSREKKESFPLTVTSAQKNPTAFYLCASSIGPVRQGTYGYTFGSGTRLTVV.

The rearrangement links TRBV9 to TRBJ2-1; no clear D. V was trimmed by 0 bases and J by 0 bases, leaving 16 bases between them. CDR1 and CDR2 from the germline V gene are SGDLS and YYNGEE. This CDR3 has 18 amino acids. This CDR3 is CASSVASWSDLSYNEQFF. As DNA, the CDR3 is TGTGCCAGCAGCGTAGCTTCGTGGTCCGACCTCTCCTACAATGAGCAGTTCTTC.

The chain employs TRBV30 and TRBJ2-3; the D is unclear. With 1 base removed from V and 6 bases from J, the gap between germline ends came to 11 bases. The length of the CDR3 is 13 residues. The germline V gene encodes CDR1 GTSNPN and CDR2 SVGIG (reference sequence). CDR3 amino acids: CAWSGGFGDTQYF. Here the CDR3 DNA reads TGTGCCTGGAGTGGGGGATTCGGCGATACGCAGTATTTT.

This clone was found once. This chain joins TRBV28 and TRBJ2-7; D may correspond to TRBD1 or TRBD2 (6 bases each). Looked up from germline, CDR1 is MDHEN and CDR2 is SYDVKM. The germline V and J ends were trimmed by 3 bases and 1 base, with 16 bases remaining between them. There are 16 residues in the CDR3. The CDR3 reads CASSFLGGRRSYEQYF. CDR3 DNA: TGTGCCAGCAGTTTCTTAGGGGGGCGAAGGTCCTACGAGCAGTACTTC.

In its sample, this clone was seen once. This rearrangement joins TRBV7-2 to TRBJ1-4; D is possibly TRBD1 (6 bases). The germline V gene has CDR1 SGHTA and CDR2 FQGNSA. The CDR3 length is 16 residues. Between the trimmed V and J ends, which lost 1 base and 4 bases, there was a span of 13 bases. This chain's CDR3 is CASSLDGGLGNEKLFF. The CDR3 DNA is TGTGCCAGCAGCTTAGATGGGGGGCTGGGTAATGAAAAACTGTTTTTT. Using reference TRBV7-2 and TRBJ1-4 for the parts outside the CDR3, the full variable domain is GAGVSQSPSNKVTEKGKDVELRCDPISGHTALYWYRQSLGQGLEFLIYFQGNSAPDKSGLPSDRFSAERTGGSVSTLTIQRTQQEDSAVYLCASSLDGGLGNEKLFFGSGTQLSVL.

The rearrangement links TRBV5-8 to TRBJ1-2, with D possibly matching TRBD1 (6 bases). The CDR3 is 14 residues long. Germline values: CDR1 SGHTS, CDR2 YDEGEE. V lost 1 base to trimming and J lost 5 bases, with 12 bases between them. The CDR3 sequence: CASSLPGGAYGYTF. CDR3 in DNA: TGTGCCAGCAGCTTGCCTGGGGGCGCATATGGCTACACCTTC.

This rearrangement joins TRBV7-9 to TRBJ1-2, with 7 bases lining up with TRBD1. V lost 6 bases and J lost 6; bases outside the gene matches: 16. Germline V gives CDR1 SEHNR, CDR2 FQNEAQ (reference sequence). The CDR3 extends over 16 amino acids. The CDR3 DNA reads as TGTGCCAGCAGGTCCCCTTGGACAGGAGCACTGGATGGCTACACCTTC. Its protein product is CASRSPWTGALDGYTF.

In DNA, the CDR3 is TGTGCCAGCAGTGTCGGGACAGGGGGCGACTATGGCTACACCTTC. Translation gives CASSVGTGGDYGYTF. V and J are TRBV2 and TRBJ1-2; 12 nucleotides match TRBD1. From germline, CDR1 is SNHLY and CDR2 FYNNEI. The V and J ends lost 4 bases and 3 bases, in that order; junction bases with no gene match: 3. CDR3 length equals 15 residues.

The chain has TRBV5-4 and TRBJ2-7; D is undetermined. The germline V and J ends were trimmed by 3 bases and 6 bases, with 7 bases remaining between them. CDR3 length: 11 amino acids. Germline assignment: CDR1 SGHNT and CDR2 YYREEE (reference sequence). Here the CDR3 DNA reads TGTGCCAGCAGCTATTTGGGCGAGCAGTACTTC. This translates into CASSYLGEQYF.

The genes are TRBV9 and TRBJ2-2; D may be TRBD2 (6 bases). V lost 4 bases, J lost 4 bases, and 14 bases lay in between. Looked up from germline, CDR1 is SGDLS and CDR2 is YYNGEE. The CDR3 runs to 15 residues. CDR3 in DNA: TGTGCCAGCAGCTCGAGGAGGGGAACCACCGGGGAGCTGTTTTTT. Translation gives CASSSRRGTTGELFF.

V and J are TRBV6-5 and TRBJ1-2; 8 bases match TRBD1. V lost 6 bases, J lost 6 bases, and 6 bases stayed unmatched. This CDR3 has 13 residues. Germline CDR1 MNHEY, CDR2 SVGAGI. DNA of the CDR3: TGTGCCAGCAGGGATGGGACAGGTCATGGCTACACCTTC. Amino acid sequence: CASRDGTGHGYTF.

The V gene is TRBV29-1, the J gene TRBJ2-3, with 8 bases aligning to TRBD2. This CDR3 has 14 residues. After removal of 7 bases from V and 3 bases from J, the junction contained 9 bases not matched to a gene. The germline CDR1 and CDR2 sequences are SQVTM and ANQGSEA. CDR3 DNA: TGCAGCGCCAGAGGGTCTAGCGGGACAGATACGCAGTATTTT. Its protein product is CSARGSSGTDTQYF.

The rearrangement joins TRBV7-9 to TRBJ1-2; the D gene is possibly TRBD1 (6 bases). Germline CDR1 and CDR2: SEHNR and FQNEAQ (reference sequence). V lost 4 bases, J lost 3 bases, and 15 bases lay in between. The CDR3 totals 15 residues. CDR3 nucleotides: TGTGCCAGCAGCTACCACAGGGTCATGGACTATGGCTACACCTTC. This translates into CASSYHRVMDYGYTF.

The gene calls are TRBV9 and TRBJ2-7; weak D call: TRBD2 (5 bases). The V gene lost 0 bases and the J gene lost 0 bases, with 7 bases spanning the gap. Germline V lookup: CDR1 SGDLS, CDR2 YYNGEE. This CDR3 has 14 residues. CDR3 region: CASSVEAGSYEQYF. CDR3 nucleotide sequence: TGTGCCAGCAGCGTAGAGGCGGGCTCCTACGAGCAGTACTTC.

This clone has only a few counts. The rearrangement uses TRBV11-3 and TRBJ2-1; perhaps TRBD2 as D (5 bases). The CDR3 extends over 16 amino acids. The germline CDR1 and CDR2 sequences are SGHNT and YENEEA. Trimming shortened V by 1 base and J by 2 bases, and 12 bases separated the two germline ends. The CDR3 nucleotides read TGTGCCAGCAGCTTAGGGCCTTGGACTCCCTACAATGAGCAGTTCTTC. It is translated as CASSLGPWTPYNEQFF.